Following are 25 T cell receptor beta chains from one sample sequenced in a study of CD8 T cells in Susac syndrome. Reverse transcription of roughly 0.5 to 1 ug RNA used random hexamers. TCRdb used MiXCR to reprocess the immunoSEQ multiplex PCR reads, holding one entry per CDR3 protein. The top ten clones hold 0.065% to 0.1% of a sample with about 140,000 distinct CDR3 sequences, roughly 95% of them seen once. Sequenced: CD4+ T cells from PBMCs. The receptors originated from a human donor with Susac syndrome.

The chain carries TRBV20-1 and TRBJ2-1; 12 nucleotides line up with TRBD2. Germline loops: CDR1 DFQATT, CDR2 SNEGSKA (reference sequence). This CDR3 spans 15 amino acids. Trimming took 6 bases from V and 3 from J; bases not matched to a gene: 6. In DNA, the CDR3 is TGCAGTGCGCCGACTAGCGGGGGACTCTACAATGAGCAGTTCTTC. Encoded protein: CSAPTSGGLYNEQFF.

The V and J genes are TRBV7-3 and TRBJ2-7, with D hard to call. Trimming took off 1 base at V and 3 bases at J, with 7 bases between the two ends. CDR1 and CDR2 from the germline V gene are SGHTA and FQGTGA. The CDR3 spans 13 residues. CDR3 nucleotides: TGTGCCAGCAGCTTAAATCCTGGCTACGAGCAGTACTTC. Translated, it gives CASSLNPGYEQYF.

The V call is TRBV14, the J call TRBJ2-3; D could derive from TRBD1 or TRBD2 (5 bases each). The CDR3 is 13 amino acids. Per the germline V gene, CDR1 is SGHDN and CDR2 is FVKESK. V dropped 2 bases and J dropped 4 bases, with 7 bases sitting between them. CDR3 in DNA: TGTGCCAGCAGCCAACTGGGGGCAGATACGCAGTATTTT. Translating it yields CASSQLGADTQYF.

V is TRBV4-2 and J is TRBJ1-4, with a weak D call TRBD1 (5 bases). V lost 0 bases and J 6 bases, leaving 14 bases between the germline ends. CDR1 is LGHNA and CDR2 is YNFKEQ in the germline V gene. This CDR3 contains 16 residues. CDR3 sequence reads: CASSQDIIGGDEKLFF. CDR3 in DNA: TGTGCCAGCAGCCAAGATATCATAGGAGGGGATGAAAAACTGTTTTTT.

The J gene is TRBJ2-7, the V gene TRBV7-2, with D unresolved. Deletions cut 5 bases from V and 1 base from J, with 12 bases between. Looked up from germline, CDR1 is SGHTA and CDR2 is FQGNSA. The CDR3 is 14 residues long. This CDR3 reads CASSRPAVSYEQYF. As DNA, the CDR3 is TGTGCCAGCAGCCGCCCTGCCGTATCCTACGAGCAGTACTTC. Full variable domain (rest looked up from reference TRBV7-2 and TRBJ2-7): GAGVSQSPSNKVTEKGKDVELRCDPISGHTALYWYRQSLGQGLEFLIYFQGNSAPDKSGLPSDRFSAERTGGSVSTLTIQRTQQEDSAVYLCASSRPAVSYEQYFGPGTRLTVT.

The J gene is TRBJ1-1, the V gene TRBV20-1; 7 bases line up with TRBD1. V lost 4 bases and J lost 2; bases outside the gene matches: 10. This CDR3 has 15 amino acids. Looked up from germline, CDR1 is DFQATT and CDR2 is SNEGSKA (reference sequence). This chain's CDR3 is CSAIFDGTANTEAFF. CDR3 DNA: TGCAGTGCTATTTTTGACGGGACAGCAAACACTGAAGCTTTCTTT.

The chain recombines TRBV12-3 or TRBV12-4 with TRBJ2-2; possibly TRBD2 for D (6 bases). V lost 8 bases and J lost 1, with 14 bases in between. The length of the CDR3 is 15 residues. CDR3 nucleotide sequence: TGTGCCAGCCGGCCCGGGACTCTGAACACCGGGGAGCTGTTTTTT. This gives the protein CASRPGTLNTGELFF.

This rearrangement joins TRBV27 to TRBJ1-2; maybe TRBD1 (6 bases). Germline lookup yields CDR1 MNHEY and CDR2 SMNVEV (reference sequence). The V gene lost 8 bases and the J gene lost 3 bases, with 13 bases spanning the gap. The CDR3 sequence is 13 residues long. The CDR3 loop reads CASAGGVDYGYTF. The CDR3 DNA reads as TGTGCCAGCGCGGGGGGCGTCGACTATGGCTACACCTTC.

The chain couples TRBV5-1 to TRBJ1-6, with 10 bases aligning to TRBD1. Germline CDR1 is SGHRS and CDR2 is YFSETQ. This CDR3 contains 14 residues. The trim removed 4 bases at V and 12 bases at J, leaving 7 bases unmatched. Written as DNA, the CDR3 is TGCGCCAGCAGCGATAGGACAGGGGGAGGACCCCTCCACTTT. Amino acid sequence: CASSDRTGGGPLHF.

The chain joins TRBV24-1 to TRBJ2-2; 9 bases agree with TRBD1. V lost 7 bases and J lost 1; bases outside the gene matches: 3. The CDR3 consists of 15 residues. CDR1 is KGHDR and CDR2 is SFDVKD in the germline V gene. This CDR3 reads CATSPGQGNTGELFF. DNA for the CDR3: TGTGCCACCAGCCCGGGACAGGGGAACACCGGGGAGCTGTTTTTT.

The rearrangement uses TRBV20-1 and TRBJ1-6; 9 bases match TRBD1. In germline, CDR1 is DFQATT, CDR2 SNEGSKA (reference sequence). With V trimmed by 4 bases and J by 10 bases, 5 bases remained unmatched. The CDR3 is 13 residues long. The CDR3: CSATGQGGSPLHF. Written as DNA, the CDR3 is TGCAGTGCTACGGGACAGGGTGGGTCACCCCTCCACTTT.

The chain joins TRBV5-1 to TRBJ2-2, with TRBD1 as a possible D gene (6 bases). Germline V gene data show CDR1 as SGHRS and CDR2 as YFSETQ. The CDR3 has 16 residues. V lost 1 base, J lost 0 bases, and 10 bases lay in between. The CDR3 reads CASSLLQGPNTGELFF. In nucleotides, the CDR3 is TGCGCCAGCAGCTTGTTACAGGGCCCGAACACCGGGGAGCTGTTTTTT.

The CDR3 DNA reads TGCAGTGCTAGAGCTAGGACAGGGAAAAATCAGCCCCAGCATTTT. Its protein is CSARARTGKNQPQHF. The chain joins TRBV20-1 to TRBJ1-5, with TRBD1 matching over 8 bases. CDR1 and CDR2 from the germline V gene are DFQATT and SNEGSKA (reference sequence). Unmatched junction bases numbered 6, after V lost 1 base and J lost 4 bases. There are 15 residues in the CDR3.

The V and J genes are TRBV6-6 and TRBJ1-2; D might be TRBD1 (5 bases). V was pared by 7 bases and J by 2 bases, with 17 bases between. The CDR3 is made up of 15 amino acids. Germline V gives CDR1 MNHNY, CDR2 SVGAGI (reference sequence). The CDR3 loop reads CASTSWGGGNYGYTF. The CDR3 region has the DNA TGTGCCAGCACCTCCTGGGGGGGTGGGAACTATGGCTACACCTTC.

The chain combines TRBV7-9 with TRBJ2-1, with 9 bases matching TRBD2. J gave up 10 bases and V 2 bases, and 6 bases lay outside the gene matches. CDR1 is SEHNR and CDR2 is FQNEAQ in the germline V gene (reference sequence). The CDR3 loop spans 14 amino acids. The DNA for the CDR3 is TGTGCCAGCAGCTTACAGCTAGCGGGACAAGAGCAGTTCTTC. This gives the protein CASSLQLAGQEQFF. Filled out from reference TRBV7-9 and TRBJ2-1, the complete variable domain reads DTGVSQNPRHKITKRGQNVTFRCDPISEHNRLYWYRQTLGQGPEFLTYFQNEAQLEKSRLLSDRFSAERPKGSFSTLEIQRTEQGDSAMYLCASSLQLAGQEQFFGPGTRLTVL.

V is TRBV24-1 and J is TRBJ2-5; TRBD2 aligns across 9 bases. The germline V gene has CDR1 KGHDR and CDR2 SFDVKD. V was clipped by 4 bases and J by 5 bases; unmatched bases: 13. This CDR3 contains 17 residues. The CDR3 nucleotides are TGTGCCACCAGTGAGCCGTCGTGGCGGGAGGGTCTGGAGACCCAGTACTTC. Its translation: CATSEPSWREGLETQYF.

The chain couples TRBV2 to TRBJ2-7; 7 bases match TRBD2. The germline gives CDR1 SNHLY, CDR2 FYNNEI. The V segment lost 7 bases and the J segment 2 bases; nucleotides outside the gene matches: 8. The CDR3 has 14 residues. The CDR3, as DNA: TGTGCCAGCACCGCCACTAGCGCAACCTACGAGCAGTACTTC. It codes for CASTATSATYEQYF.

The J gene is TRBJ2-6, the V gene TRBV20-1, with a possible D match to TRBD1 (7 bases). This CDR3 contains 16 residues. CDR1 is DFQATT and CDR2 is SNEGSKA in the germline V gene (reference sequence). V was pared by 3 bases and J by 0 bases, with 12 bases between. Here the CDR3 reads CSASSQGGSGANVLTF. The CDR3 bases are TGCAGTGCTAGTAGCCAGGGGGGCTCTGGGGCCAACGTCCTGACTTTC.

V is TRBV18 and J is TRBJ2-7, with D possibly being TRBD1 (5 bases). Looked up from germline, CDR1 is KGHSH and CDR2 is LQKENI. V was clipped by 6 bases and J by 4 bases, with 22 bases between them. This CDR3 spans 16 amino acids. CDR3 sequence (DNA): TGTGCCAGCTCTCCAACGGCTCGACAGACAGTGTACGAGCAGTACTTC. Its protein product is CASSPTARQTVYEQYF.

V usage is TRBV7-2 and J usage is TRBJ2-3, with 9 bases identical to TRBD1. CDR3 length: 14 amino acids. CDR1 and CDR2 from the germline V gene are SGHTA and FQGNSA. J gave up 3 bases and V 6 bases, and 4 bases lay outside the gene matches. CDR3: CASSHGQGTDTQYF. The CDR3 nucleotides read TGTGCCAGCAGTCACGGACAGGGGACAGATACGCAGTATTTT.

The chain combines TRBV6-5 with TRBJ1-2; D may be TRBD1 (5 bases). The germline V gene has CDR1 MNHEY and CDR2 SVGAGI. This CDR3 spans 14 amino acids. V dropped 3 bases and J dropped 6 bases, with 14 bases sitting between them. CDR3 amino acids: CASSYGQLGDGYTF. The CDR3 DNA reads TGTGCCAGCAGTTATGGACAATTGGGGGATGGCTACACCTTC.

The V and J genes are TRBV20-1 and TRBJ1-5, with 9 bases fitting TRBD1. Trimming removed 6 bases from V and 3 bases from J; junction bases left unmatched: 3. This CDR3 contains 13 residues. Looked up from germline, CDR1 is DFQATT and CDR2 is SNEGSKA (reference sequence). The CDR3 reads CSAVQGANQPQHF. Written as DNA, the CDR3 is TGCAGTGCAGTACAGGGGGCCAATCAGCCCCAGCATTTT.

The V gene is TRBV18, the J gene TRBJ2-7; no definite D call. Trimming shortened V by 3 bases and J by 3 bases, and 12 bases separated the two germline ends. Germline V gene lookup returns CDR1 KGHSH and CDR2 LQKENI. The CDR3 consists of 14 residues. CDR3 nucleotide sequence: TGTGCCAGCTCACCCAGCCCCCTAATCTACGAGCAGTACTTC. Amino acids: CASSPSPLIYEQYF.

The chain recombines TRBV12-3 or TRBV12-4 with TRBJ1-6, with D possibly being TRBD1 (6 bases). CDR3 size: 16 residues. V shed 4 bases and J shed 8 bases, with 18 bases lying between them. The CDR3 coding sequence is TGTGCCAGCAGTTGGGGGGCTGCTGGCATATATTCACCCCTCCACTTT. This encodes CASSWGAAGIYSPLHF.

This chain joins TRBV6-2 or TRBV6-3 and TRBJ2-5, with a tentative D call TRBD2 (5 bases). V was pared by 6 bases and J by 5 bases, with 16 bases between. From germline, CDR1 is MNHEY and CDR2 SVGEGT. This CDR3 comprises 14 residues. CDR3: CASRRDLRAETQYF. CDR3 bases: TGTGCCAGCAGGCGCGACTTGAGGGCGGAGACCCAGTACTTC.